A single sample is the source of the 28 T cell receptor beta chains below, sequenced in a study of T cell repertoires in cytomegalovirus infection. TCRdb ran MiXCR on the reads and lists one entry per CDR3 protein. The sample yields some 97,000 distinct CDR3 sequences, about 22% seen once. The specimen was CD8+ T cells from PBMCs. These receptors all stem from a human donor in good health (CMV status not recorded). Some clones in this sample may be carry-over from other donors' samples.

This clonotype came up many times. V usage is TRBV7-9 and J usage is TRBJ2-3; no definite D call. V lost 0 bases to trimming and J lost 2 bases, with 9 bases between them. Germline loops: CDR1 SEHNR, CDR2 FQNEAQ (reference sequence). The CDR3 is 15 amino acids. The CDR3 sequence: CASSLAIRPTDTQYF. DNA for the CDR3: TGTGCCAGCAGCTTAGCTATCAGACCCACAGATACGCAGTATTTT.

The chain carries TRBV27 and TRBJ2-1, with 9 nucleotides matching TRBD2. V gave up 7 bases and J gave up 3 bases; unmatched junction bases: 22. CDR1 and CDR2 (germline): MNHEY, SMNVEV (reference sequence). This CDR3 spans 20 amino acids. In DNA, the CDR3 is TGTGCCAGCAACCTTCGACGGGGCGGGAGGGCCTTGGAGAACTACAATGAGCAGTTCTTC. This gives the protein CASNLRRGGRALENYNEQFF.

The chain links TRBV5-1 to TRBJ1-1; D unresolved. V was shortened by 6 bases and J by 1 base, with 10 bases between the two germline ends. CDR3 size: 13 residues. Germline V gene sequence: CDR1 SGHRS, CDR2 YFSETQ. The CDR3 sequence: CASTGDENTEAFF. The CDR3, as DNA: TGCGCCAGCACCGGTGACGAGAACACTGAAGCTTTCTTT.

The chain links TRBV7-9 to TRBJ2-7, with TRBD2 as a possible D gene (7 bases). CDR3 size: 16 residues. Germline values: CDR1 SEHNR, CDR2 FQNEAQ (reference sequence). Between the trimmed V and J ends, which lost 4 bases and 4 bases, there was a span of 20 bases. The CDR3 loop reads CASSWGGSQTGYEQYF. The CDR3 bases are TGTGCCAGCAGCTGGGGGGGATCCCAGACAGGATACGAGCAGTACTTC.

The chain uses TRBV27 and TRBJ1-5; 8 bases agree with TRBD1. The V gene end was trimmed by 5 bases and the J gene end by 7 bases; junction bases not matched to a gene: 7. This CDR3 is 14 amino acids long. CDR1 MNHEY and CDR2 SMNVEV come from the germline V gene (reference sequence). The CDR3 spells CASSPDRGRQPQHF. DNA for the CDR3: TGTGCCAGCAGTCCCGACAGGGGTCGACAGCCCCAGCATTTT.

The V and J genes are TRBV5-4 and TRBJ1-2; TRBD1 matches at 12 bases. Germline values: CDR1 SGHNT, CDR2 YYREEE (reference sequence). The CDR3 has 14 amino acids. The V gene end was trimmed by 4 bases and the J gene end by 6 bases; junction bases not matched to a gene: 4. The CDR3 nucleotides are TGTGCCAGCAGCCTGGGACAGGGGGCAAATGGCTACACCTTC. It translates to CASSLGQGANGYTF.

The gene calls are TRBV7-2 and TRBJ1-1; a weak D match, TRBD1 (6 bases). This CDR3 has 15 amino acids. Trimming pared 5 bases from V and 8 bases from J, leaving 21 bases between. The germline V gene encodes CDR1 SGHTA and CDR2 FQGNSA. This CDR3 is CASSQGGLGSREAFF. CDR3 in DNA: TGTGCCAGCAGCCAAGGGGGGCTTGGTAGTCGGGAAGCTTTCTTT.

Here the CDR3 reads CASSTDTAGNTEAFF. The CDR3 DNA reads as TGTGCCAGCAGCACAGACACCGCGGGGAACACTGAAGCTTTCTTT. The chain joins TRBV7-9 to TRBJ1-1; D unresolved. Trimming pared 5 bases from V and 1 base from J, leaving 14 bases between. Germline CDR1 is SEHNR and CDR2 is FQNEAQ (reference sequence). This CDR3 spans 15 amino acids. Drawing the rest from reference TRBV7-9 and TRBJ1-1, the complete variable domain is DTGVSQNPRHKITKRGQNVTFRCDPISEHNRLYWYRQTLGQGPEFLTYFQNEAQLEKSRLLSDRFSAERPKGSFSTLEIQRTEQGDSAMYLCASSTDTAGNTEAFFGQGTRLTVV.

Regarding this clonotype: This may come from a read error, since a much larger clone is one base off. The rearrangement uses TRBV7-6 and TRBJ2-7; either TRBD1 or TRBD2 may fit D (5 bases each). Germline V gives CDR1 SGHVS, CDR2 FNYEAQ. V gave up 5 bases and J gave up 3 bases, with 14 bases separating them. The CDR3 sequence is 14 residues long. The CDR3 nucleotides are TGTGCCAGCAGCCCCGGGACGGCAGACTACGAGCAGTACTTC. This encodes CASSPGTADYEQYF.

This clonotype was recorded many times. J is TRBJ1-1 and V is TRBV4-3; D is unclear. The CDR3 has 15 amino acids. V lost 0 bases to trimming and J lost 7 bases, with 15 bases between them. CDR1 and CDR2 (germline): LGHNA, YSLEER. The CDR3 region is CASSQDSGVLSEAFF. The CDR3 DNA sequence: TGCGCCAGCAGCCAAGATAGCGGGGTTTTGAGTGAAGCTTTCTTT.

A few counts support this clonotype. V is TRBV19 and J is TRBJ1-5; perhaps TRBD1 as D (5 bases). Germline V gene sequence: CDR1 LNHDA, CDR2 SQIVND (reference sequence). The V gene lost 0 bases and the J gene lost 5 bases, with 11 bases spanning the gap. This CDR3 has 15 amino acids. CDR3 region: CASSIDWDDDQPQHF. Here the CDR3 DNA reads TGTGCCAGTAGTATAGATTGGGACGATGATCAGCCCCAGCATTTT.

The chain combines TRBV23-1 with TRBJ2-7; D perhaps matches TRBD1 (5 bases). TRBV23-1 is given ORF status, its function remaining uncertain. The CDR3 extends over 16 amino acids. V was cut by 4 bases and J by 2 bases, with 18 bases left in between. CDR3 coding DNA: TGCGCCAGCAGTCTAAAAGGAGCAGGGCAAACCTACGAGCAGTACTTC. It translates to CASSLKGAGQTYEQYF.

The genes are TRBV9 and TRBJ2-1; possibly TRBD2 for D (5 bases). From germline, CDR1 is SGDLS and CDR2 YYNGEE. The CDR3 loop spans 14 amino acids. V was clipped by 0 bases and J by 8 bases, with 12 bases between them. Here the CDR3 DNA reads TGTGCCAGCAGCGTAGGAGGTAGCGACGATGAGCAGTTCTTC. It specifies CASSVGGSDDEQFF.

The genes are TRBV7-9 and TRBJ2-7, with 9 bases identical to TRBD1. The CDR3 extends over 13 amino acids. Germline values: CDR1 SEHNR, CDR2 FQNEAQ (reference sequence). J was trimmed by 5 bases and V by 6 bases; bases with no gene match: 5. This chain's CDR3 is CASRPGTGNEQYF. In nucleotides, the CDR3 is TGTGCCAGCAGACCCGGGACAGGGAACGAGCAGTACTTC.

In this sample, this clonotype turned up many times. The rearrangement links TRBV7-6 to TRBJ2-3, with D unresolved. The CDR3 runs to 13 residues. Germline V gives CDR1 SGHVS, CDR2 FNYEAQ. V lost 5 bases to trimming and J lost 5 bases, with 11 bases between them. This CDR3 is CASSNGVRDTQYF. CDR3 bases: TGTGCCAGCAGCAATGGGGTAAGAGATACGCAGTATTTT. The full variable domain, in which reference TRBV7-6 and TRBJ2-3 provide the parts outside the CDR3, is GAGVSQSPRYKVTKRGQDVALRCDPISGHVSLYWYRQALGQGPEFLTYFNYEAQQDKSGLPNDRFSAERPEGSISTLTIQRTEQRDSAMYRCASSNGVRDTQYFGPGTRLTVL.

This clonotype was counted at least ten times. The chain employs TRBV7-8 and TRBJ1-2; no clear D gene. Between the trimmed V and J ends, which lost 4 bases and 0 bases, there was a span of 6 bases. CDR3 length equals 13 residues. Germline CDR1 reads SGHVS; CDR2 reads FQNEAQ. The CDR3 bases are TGTGCCAGCAGCTCCACAGCTAACTATGGCTACACCTTC. Amino acid sequence: CASSSTANYGYTF.

The J gene is TRBJ1-5, the V gene TRBV11-2; 7 bases match TRBD1. The trim removed 5 bases at V and 6 bases at J, leaving 4 bases unmatched. From germline, CDR1 is SGHAT and CDR2 FQNNGV. The CDR3 is 13 amino acids. The CDR3 sequence: CASSPTGTQPQHF. CDR3 bases: TGTGCCAGCAGCCCGACAGGGACTCAGCCCCAGCATTTT.

This clonotype has only a few counts. This chain joins TRBV28 and TRBJ2-3, with 7 bases lining up with TRBD1. The CDR3 covers 16 residues. Germline CDR1 reads MDHEN; CDR2 reads SYDVKM. The V gene end was trimmed by 8 bases and the J gene end by 7 bases; junction bases not matched to a gene: 18. DNA for the CDR3: TGTGCCAGCCGCGATGAAATTGACAGGGTTTGGAATACGCAGTATTTT. This codes for CASRDEIDRVWNTQYF.

The chain is built from TRBV19 and TRBJ1-2; 10 bases fit TRBD1. CDR1 and CDR2 from the germline V gene are LNHDA and SQIVND (reference sequence). CDR3 size: 15 residues. The V gene end was trimmed by 3 bases and the J gene end by 6 bases; junction bases not matched to a gene: 7. CDR3 in DNA: TGTGCCAGTAGTATCCGGGACAGGGGATTCGATGGCTACACCTTC. It codes for CASSIRDRGFDGYTF.

This clonotype has a handful of counts. The chain employs TRBV9 and TRBJ2-7, with TRBD2 as a possible D gene (6 bases). V dropped 3 bases and J dropped 2 bases, with 9 bases sitting between them. Germline-derived CDR1 and CDR2 are SGDLS and YYNGEE. This CDR3 has 13 amino acids. The CDR3 DNA reads TGTGCCAGCAGCGCCGGGGGTCCCTACGAGCAGTACTTC. This sequence encodes CASSAGGPYEQYF.

CDR3 in amino acids: CASSGTGAHYEQYF. CDR3 coding DNA: TGTGCCAGCAGTGGGACAGGGGCTCACTACGAGCAGTACTTC. This chain joins TRBV27 and TRBJ2-7; 10 bases map to TRBD1. CDR3 length equals 14 residues. The J segment lost 3 bases and the V segment lost 5 bases, leaving 4 bases of the junction unmatched. The germline V gene has CDR1 MNHEY and CDR2 SMNVEV (reference sequence).

The CDR3: CASTDRVNDEQFF. The CDR3 nucleotides are TGTGCCAGCACGGACAGGGTGAACGATGAGCAGTTCTTC. The rearrangement uses TRBV6-2 or TRBV6-3 and TRBJ2-1; 8 nucleotides line up with TRBD1. Germline assignment: CDR1 MNHEY and CDR2 SVGEGT. V was clipped by 7 bases and J by 8 bases; unmatched bases: 7. CDR3 length equals 13 residues.

J is TRBJ2-1 and V is TRBV7-9, with D tentatively TRBD2 (6 bases). Germline CDR1 reads SEHNR; CDR2 reads FQNEAQ (reference sequence). Between the trimmed V and J ends, which lost 5 bases and 5 bases, there was a span of 19 bases. CDR3 length: 16 residues. CDR3 protein: CASSRTRPGVNNEQFF. The CDR3, as DNA: TGTGCCAGCAGCCGAACCCGTCCGGGGGTGAACAATGAGCAGTTCTTC.

In this sample, this clonotype turned up a few times. The chain employs TRBV11-3 and TRBJ1-2; TRBD1 matches 8 bases. This CDR3 region has 20 residues. Germline CDR1 and CDR2: SGHNT and YENEEA. The J segment lost 3 bases and the V segment lost 1 base, leaving 19 bases of the junction unmatched. This chain's CDR3 is CASSLVLRGQADRYHYGYTF. In DNA form, the CDR3 reads TGTGCCAGCAGCTTAGTCCTGCGGGGACAGGCGGACCGGTACCACTATGGCTACACCTTC.

The CDR3 nucleotides are TGTGCCAGCAGCTTAGAGACAGGGGGAGAGACCCAGTACTTC. It is translated as CASSLETGGETQYF. The chain uses TRBV13 and TRBJ2-5; 9 nucleotides agree with TRBD1. CDR1 PRHDT and CDR2 FYEKMQ come from the germline V gene (reference sequence). J was trimmed by 4 bases and V by 1 base; bases with no gene match: 1. The length of the CDR3 is 14 residues.

This clonotype was seen repeatedly, ten times or more. The rearrangement links TRBV12-3 or TRBV12-4 to TRBJ1-2, with TRBD1 matching over 8 bases. With 4 bases clipped from V and 8 bases from J, the junction kept 21 bases outside the gene matches. This CDR3 is built from 18 residues. The CDR3 DNA reads as TGTGCCAGCAGTTCCCTAGTGCCCCGACAGGGGACAAAGTTGGGCTACACCTTC. Encoded protein: CASSSLVPRQGTKLGYTF.

This clonotype was seen at least ten times. This chain connects TRBV20-1 to TRBJ1-4; D is unclear. The ends were cut back, 0 bases at V and 0 bases at J, with 17 bases in the middle. Germline CDR1 is DFQATT and CDR2 is SNEGSKA (reference sequence). The CDR3 is 18 amino acids. The CDR3: CSARDYGTSSSTNEKLFF. CDR3 DNA sequence: TGCAGTGCTAGAGATTACGGCACATCGTCTTCAACTAATGAAAAACTGTTTTTT.

The chain employs TRBV19 and TRBJ1-2, with D perhaps matching TRBD1 (5 bases). Per the germline V gene, CDR1 is LNHDA and CDR2 is SQIVND (reference sequence). V was cut by 5 bases and J by 6 bases, with 16 bases left in between. The CDR3 is made up of 14 amino acids. The CDR3 region has the DNA TGTGCCAGTAGTGGTAGCCAGGGCAGAGATGGCTACACCTTC. Translation gives CASSGSQGRDGYTF. The variable domain in full, with the rest retrieved from reference TRBV19 and TRBJ1-2, is DGGITQSPKYLFRKEGQNVTLSCEQNLNHDAMYWYRQDPGQGLRLIYYSQIVNDFQKGDIAEGYSVSREKKESFPLTVTSAQKNPTAFYLCASSGSQGRDGYTFGSGTRLTVV.